This T cell receptor (beta chain) derives from a study of CD8+ T cells in alopecia areata. Study-wide background: Skin from roughly 6-13-month-old C3H/HeJ graft donors with spontaneous alopecia went to approximately 7-10-week-old female C3H/HeJ mice. Study outcomes and limitations: Sequencing of scalp tissue also captures the resident alphabeta T cells of normal skin.

RNA, once extracted, was reverse transcribed into cDNA for use as the sequencing template. The protocol was immunoSEQ multiplex PCR, while the TCRdb copy is restricted to in-frame clones and leaves out a portion. Sampling found approximately 300,000 clones, none seen once. The CDR3 is 15 amino acids. CDR1 is LGHNA and CDR2 is YNLKQL in the germline V gene (reference sequence). On this clone itself: Its antigen is unknown. Mouse gene names apply. Read data end 4 residues before the CDR3 end; the end is taken from the germline J gene.

Cutaneous lymph node cells were pooled, and they were sorted using CD4, CD8alpha, NKG2D, NKG2ACE and other markers. This sequence joins TRBV5 and TRBJ2-7; TRBD2 aligns across 11 bases. This receptor was identified in a C3H/HeJ mouse with alopecia areata. The mouse strain carries the MHC haplotype H2-k. The sequenced sample consisted of CD4+ T cells sorted from a lymph node. The CDR3 DNA, read in part, is TGTGCCAGCAGCCTCCTCCGGGACTGGGGGTAT. It yields the protein CASSLLRDWGY. The CDR3 as a whole reads CASSLLRDWGYEQYF.